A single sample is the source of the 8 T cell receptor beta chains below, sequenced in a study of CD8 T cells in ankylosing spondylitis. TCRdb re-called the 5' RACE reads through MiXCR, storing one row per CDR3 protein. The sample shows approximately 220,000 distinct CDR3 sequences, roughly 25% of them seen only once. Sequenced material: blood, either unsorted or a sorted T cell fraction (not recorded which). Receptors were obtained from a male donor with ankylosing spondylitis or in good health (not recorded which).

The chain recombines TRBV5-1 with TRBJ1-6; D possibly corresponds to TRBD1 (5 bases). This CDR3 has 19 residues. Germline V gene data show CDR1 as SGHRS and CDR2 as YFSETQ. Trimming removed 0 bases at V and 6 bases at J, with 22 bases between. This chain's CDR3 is CASSLAGPGRRTLNSPLHF. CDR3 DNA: TGCGCCAGCAGCTTGGCCGGGCCGGGACGGCGGACCCTTAATTCACCCCTCCACTTT.

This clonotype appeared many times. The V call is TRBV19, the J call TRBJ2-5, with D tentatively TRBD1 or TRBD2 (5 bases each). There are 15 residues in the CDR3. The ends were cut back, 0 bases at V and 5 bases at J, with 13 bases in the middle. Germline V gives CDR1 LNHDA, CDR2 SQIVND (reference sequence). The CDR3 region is CASSIDWGSGETQYF. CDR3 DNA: TGTGCCAGTAGTATAGATTGGGGGTCAGGGGAGACCCAGTACTTC.

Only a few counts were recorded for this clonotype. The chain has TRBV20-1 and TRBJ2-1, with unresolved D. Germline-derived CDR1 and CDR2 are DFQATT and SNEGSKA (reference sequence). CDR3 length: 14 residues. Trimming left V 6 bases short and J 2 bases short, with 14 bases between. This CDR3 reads CSAKLSATYNEQFF. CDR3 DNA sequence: TGCAGTGCGAAACTAAGTGCTACCTACAATGAGCAGTTCTTC.

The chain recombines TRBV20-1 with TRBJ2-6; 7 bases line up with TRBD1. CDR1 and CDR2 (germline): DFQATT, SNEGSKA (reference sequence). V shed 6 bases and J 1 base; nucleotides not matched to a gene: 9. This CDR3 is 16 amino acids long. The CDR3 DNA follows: TGCAGTGCCACAGAGGGGGCGTGGTCTGGGGCCAACGTCCTGACTTTC. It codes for CSATEGAWSGANVLTF.

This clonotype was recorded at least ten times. CDR3 DNA sequence: TGTGCCAGCAGTTTAATCCAGGCAGGGAATAATTCACCCCTCCACTTT. It encodes CASSLIQAGNNSPLHF. This chain links TRBV28 with TRBJ1-6, with a tentative D call TRBD1 (5 bases). V was trimmed by 2 bases and J by 5 bases, leaving 13 bases between them. Germline V CDR1 and CDR2: MDHEN, SYDVKM. This CDR3 is built from 16 residues.

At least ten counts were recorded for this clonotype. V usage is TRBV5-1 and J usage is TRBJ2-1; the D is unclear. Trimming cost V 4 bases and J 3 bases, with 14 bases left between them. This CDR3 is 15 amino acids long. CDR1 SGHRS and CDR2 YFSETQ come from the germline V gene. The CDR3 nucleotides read TGCGCCAGCAGCCCCGGTGCCGGATTCTACAATGAGCAGTTCTTC. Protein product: CASSPGAGFYNEQFF.

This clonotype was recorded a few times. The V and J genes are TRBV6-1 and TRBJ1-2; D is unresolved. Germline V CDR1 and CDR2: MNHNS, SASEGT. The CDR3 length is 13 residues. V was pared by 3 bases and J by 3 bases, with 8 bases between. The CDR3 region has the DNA TGTGCCAGCAGTGAGCCCCCAGACTATGGCTACACCTTC. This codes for CASSEPPDYGYTF.

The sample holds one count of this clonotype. The CDR3 coding sequence is TGTGCCAGCAGTCACAGGGGAGGCGAGCAGTACTTC. Translated, it gives CASSHRGGEQYF. The V and J genes are TRBV6-2 or TRBV6-3 and TRBJ2-7; possibly TRBD1 for D (7 bases). The CDR3 consists of 12 residues. From germline, CDR1 is MNHEY and CDR2 SVGEGT. Trimming took 5 bases from V and 6 from J, leaving 11 bases between them.